The 7 T cell receptor beta chains in this list originate from one sample, sequenced in a study of CD8 T cells in Susac syndrome. RNA amounts of 0.5 to 1 ug underwent reverse transcription with random hexamers. TCRdb re-analysed the immunoSEQ multiplex PCR reads in MiXCR, keeping a single row per CDR3 protein. The sample yields about 210,000 distinct CDR3 sequences, 95% seen once. Sequenced sample: CD4+ T cells from PBMCs. All receptors derive from a human donor with multiple sclerosis.

This clonotype has just one count. The J gene is TRBJ1-1, the V gene TRBV20-1; possibly TRBD1 for D (6 bases). The V end was cut by 3 bases, the J end by 2 bases, with 16 bases between. Looked up from germline, CDR1 is DFQATT and CDR2 is SNEGSKA (reference sequence). The CDR3 extends over 15 amino acids. CDR3 amino acids: CSASPVRGINTEAFF. CDR3 nucleotides: TGCAGTGCTAGCCCAGTTAGGGGGATTAACACTGAAGCTTTCTTT.

The sample holds one count of this clonotype. The chain couples TRBV6-6 to TRBJ2-1; 10 nucleotides match TRBD2. Unmatched junction bases numbered 4, after V lost 6 bases and J lost 5 bases. This CDR3 contains 14 residues. Germline-derived CDR1 and CDR2 are MNHNY and SVGAGI (reference sequence). The DNA for the CDR3 is TGTGCCAGCAGGGAGCGGGGGGGAAACAATGAGCAGTTCTTC. This sequence encodes CASRERGGNNEQFF.

The genes are TRBV7-3 and TRBJ2-1; 9 bases are shared with TRBD2. The junction had 7 bases not matched to a gene; V was cut back by 0 bases and J by 7 bases. CDR3 size: 16 residues. Germline V lookup: CDR1 SGHTA, CDR2 FQGTGA. In DNA form, the CDR3 reads TGTGCCAGCAGCTTAACGCGTGGCGGGAGGGTGAATGAGCAGTTCTTC. Amino acids: CASSLTRGGRVNEQFF. The full variable domain, rest sourced from reference TRBV7-3 and TRBJ2-1, is GAGVSQTPSNKVTEKGKYVELRCDPISGHTALYWYRQSLGQGPEFLIYFQGTGAADDSGLPNDRFFAVRPEGSVSTLKIQRTERGDSAVYLCASSLTRGGRVNEQFFGPGTRLTVL.

This clonotype was counted a single time. This chain connects TRBV6-6 to TRBJ2-7; 7 bases align to TRBD2. The CDR3 loop spans 14 amino acids. The V segment lost 6 bases and the J segment 2 bases; nucleotides outside the gene matches: 7. Germline CDR1 and CDR2: MNHNY and SVGAGI (reference sequence). Here the CDR3 reads CASRSRDYPYEQYF. CDR3 DNA: TGTGCCAGCAGGTCCCGGGACTACCCCTACGAGCAGTACTTC.

The rearrangement joins TRBV7-9 to TRBJ1-2, with 7 nucleotides matching TRBD1. Trimming at V came to 4 bases and at J to 4 bases, leaving 9 bases not matched to a gene. The CDR3 is made up of 15 amino acids. CDR1 SEHNR and CDR2 FQNEAQ come from the germline V gene (reference sequence). The CDR3, as DNA: TGTGCCAGCAGCTATGGACAGGTTCCGTCCTATGGCTACACCTTC. It specifies CASSYGQVPSYGYTF.

The chain is built from TRBV4-1 and TRBJ2-3; D may match TRBD1 or TRBD2 (5 bases each). The V end was cut by 4 bases, the J end by 4 bases, with 12 bases between. Germline V lookup: CDR1 MGHRA, CDR2 YSYEKL. CDR3 length equals 14 residues. The CDR3 nucleotides read TGCGCCAGCAGCCGACTTTTGGGGGCAGATACGCAGTATTTT. Translating it yields CASSRLLGADTQYF.

The J gene is TRBJ1-5, the V gene TRBV2; D might be TRBD1 (6 bases). Between the trimmed V and J ends, which lost 4 bases and 4 bases, there was a span of 11 bases. This CDR3 spans 14 amino acids. The germline V gene has CDR1 SNHLY and CDR2 FYNNEI. CDR3 nucleotides: TGTGCCAGCAGTGTTCAAGGGACAAATCAGCCCCAGCATTTT. Residues: CASSVQGTNQPQHF.